The sequence of this T cell receptor (beta chain) was determined in a study of human T cells and chemical hapten exposure. Study information: Sensitization employed 2% DPC on roughly 2 cm by roughly 2 cm of upper inner arm skin. The study lasted roughly 26 weeks, and patients were dosed weekly with diphenylcyclopropenone on the scalp throughout.

This clonotype has more than one count but fewer than ten. V gave up 7 bases and J gave up 4 bases, with 25 bases separating them. The CDR3 sequence is 17 residues long. Germline CDR1 is MNHEY and CDR2 is SMNVEV (reference sequence). One entry per CDR3 protein, called by TCRdb with MiXCR from the RACE reads. The sample lists around 300,000 distinct CDR3 sequences; around 5% were seen once. As to time point: pre-sensitization, week 0. Regarding treatment: therapeutic diphenylcyclopropenone sensitization with weekly scalp DPC. V gene TRBV27 combines with J gene TRBJ1-1, with D maybe TRBD1 (5 bases). Sequenced material: whole blood, taken in connection with sensitization to the hapten diphenylcyclopropenone (DPC). The TCR originated in a woman between 18 and 29 years old with alopecia areata. Some clones in this sample may be carry-over from other donors' samples. The CDR3 loop reads CASTSSPLPTGGTEAFF. The CDR3 DNA follows: TGTGCCAGCACCTCGAGCCCGCTACCCACCGGGGGCACTGAAGCTTTCTTT.